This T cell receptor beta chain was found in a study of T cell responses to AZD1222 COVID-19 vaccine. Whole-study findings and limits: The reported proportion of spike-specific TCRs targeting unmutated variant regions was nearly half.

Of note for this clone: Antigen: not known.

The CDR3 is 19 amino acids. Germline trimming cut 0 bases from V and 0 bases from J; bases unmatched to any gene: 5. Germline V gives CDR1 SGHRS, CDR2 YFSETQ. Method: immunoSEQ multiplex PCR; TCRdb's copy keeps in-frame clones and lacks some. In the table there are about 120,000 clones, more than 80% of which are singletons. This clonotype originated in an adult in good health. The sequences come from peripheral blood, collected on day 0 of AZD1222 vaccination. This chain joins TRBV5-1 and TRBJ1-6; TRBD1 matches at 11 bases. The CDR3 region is CASSLEGQGVSSYNSPLHF. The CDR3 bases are TGCGCCAGCAGCTTGGAGGGACAGGGGGTGAGCTCCTATAATTCACCCCTCCACTTT.